This TCR beta chain was captured in a study of T cell changes during pregnancy in multiple sclerosis. The repertoire was sequenced with immunoSEQ multiplex PCR; TCRdb's copy has only in-frame clones and lacks some. The sample lists about 57,000 clones, about 92% occurring once. CDR1 is LNHNV and CDR2 is YYDKDF in the germline V gene (reference sequence). V was pared by 6 bases and J by 7 bases, with 11 bases of the junction left unmatched. The CDR3 is 15 residues long. This clone was detected once. This clonotype originated in a female donor with multiple sclerosis, enrolled in a pregnancy study. V and J are TRBV15 and TRBJ2-1, with 8 positions matching TRBD2. The specimen was peripheral blood, collected after pregnancy. CDR3: CATRSGREGWNEQFF. The CDR3 bases are TGTGCCACCAGGAGCGGGAGAGAGGGTTGGAATGAGCAGTTCTTC.